The next 25 T cell receptor beta chains were all read from a single sample in a study of cytomegalovirus exposure and HLA in healthy donors. The PCR ran on 60 Vbeta and 13 Jbeta primers. Generated by immunoSEQ multiplex PCR, the TCRdb table keeps only in-frame clones and is missing some. Here the sample spans under 140,000 clones, approximately 86% being singletons. The material sequenced was PBMCs. Every receptor here comes from a man aged 35 to 55 in good health and CMV-seronegative.

The genes are TRBV2 and TRBJ2-7; tentatively, D is TRBD1 (6 bases). The CDR3 contains 12 residues. Germline V CDR1 and CDR2: SNHLY, FYNNEI. The V and J ends lost 4 bases and 7 bases respectively, with 11 bases between them. CDR3: CASSVTGMEQYF. CDR3 bases: TGTGCCAGCAGTGTAACAGGGATGGAGCAGTACTTC.

The chain employs TRBV7-8 and TRBJ1-3, with 8 bases that match TRBD1. CDR1 SGHVS and CDR2 FQNEAQ come from the germline V gene. The V gene end was trimmed by 0 bases and the J gene end by 2 bases; junction bases not matched to a gene: 3. The CDR3 contains 16 residues. Here the CDR3 DNA reads TGTGCCAGCAGCTTAGCTGTACAGGGGGCTGGAAACACCATATATTTT. This sequence encodes CASSLAVQGAGNTIYF.

This chain connects TRBV4-3 to TRBJ1-4; maybe TRBD1 (6 bases). There are 16 residues in the CDR3. Germline V CDR1 and CDR2: LGHNA, YSLEER. V lost 1 base and J 3 bases, leaving 12 bases between the germline ends. Written as DNA, the CDR3 is TGCGCCAGCAGCCAAGTTACAGGGTTAGCTAATGAAAAACTGTTTTTT. As protein: CASSQVTGLANEKLFF.

This chain links TRBV5-1 with TRBJ2-3; 9 bases line up with TRBD2. V shed 1 base, J shed 2 bases, and the junction held 5 bases outside the gene matches. CDR1 is SGHRS, CDR2 YFSETQ, per germline. The CDR3 has 16 amino acids. The CDR3 bases are TGCGCCAGCAGCTTGTCAGCGGGGGGATACACAGATACGCAGTATTTT. Protein sequence: CASSLSAGGYTDTQYF.

V gene TRBV5-4 combines with J gene TRBJ1-1, with TRBD1 identical over 7 bases. Trimming removed 5 bases from V and 0 bases from J; junction bases left unmatched: 7. The CDR3 totals 15 residues. The V gene's germline CDR1 is SGHNT and CDR2 YYREEE (reference sequence). The CDR3 region has the DNA TGTGCCAGCAGGAGAACCGGGACAGTGAACACTGAAGCTTTCTTT. Amino acid sequence: CASRRTGTVNTEAFF. Using reference TRBV5-4 and TRBJ1-1 for the parts outside the CDR3, the full variable domain is ETGVTQSPTHLIKTRGQQVTLRCSSQSGHNTVSWYQQALGQGPQFIFQYYREEENGRGNFPPRFSGLQFPNYSSELNVNALELDDSALYLCASRRTGTVNTEAFFGQGTRLTVV.

The J gene is TRBJ1-6, the V gene TRBV6-1; D not resolved. Trimming removed 6 bases from V and 10 bases from J, with 16 bases in between. Per germline, CDR1 MNHNS and CDR2 SASEGT. This CDR3 comprises 14 residues. CDR3 DNA sequence: TGTGCCAGCAGGGAGCCCCGGATTGGGTCACCCCTCCACTTT. It specifies CASREPRIGSPLHF.

The gene calls are TRBV16 and TRBJ1-3; D not resolved. CDR1 is KGHSY and CDR2 is FQNENV in the germline V gene. V gave up 2 bases and J gave up 0 bases, with 11 bases separating them. This CDR3 spans 16 amino acids. CDR3 nucleotides: TGTGCCAGCAGCCAAGTAATCAGCGACTCTGGAAACACCATATATTTT. Its translation is CASSQVISDSGNTIYF.

The chain recombines TRBV5-1 with TRBJ1-1; D uncertain. CDR1 is SGHRS, CDR2 YFSETQ, per germline. Trimming shortened V by 2 bases and J by 5 bases, and 13 bases separated the two germline ends. The CDR3 totals 14 residues. Here the CDR3 reads CASSFVNGGTEAFF. CDR3 DNA: TGCGCCAGCAGCTTTGTGAATGGAGGAACTGAAGCTTTCTTT.

This sequence joins TRBV25-1 and TRBJ2-7, with a weak D call TRBD2 (6 bases). V was cut by 8 bases and J by 4 bases, with 12 bases left in between. Germline-derived CDR1 and CDR2 are MGHDK and SYGVNS. The CDR3 runs to 12 residues. The CDR3 DNA reads as TGTGCCAGCTCCGGCCGGGGGTACGAGCAGTACTTC. The encoded protein is CASSGRGYEQYF.

The chain employs TRBV7-2 and TRBJ1-1; no reliable D call. The ends were cut back, 5 bases at V and 1 base at J, with 14 bases in the middle. The CDR3 is 15 residues long. The germline V gene has CDR1 SGHTA and CDR2 FQGNSA. The CDR3 DNA is TGTGCCAGCAGCCTACAACTGACACAGAACACTGAAGCTTTCTTT. It codes for CASSLQLTQNTEAFF.

A few counts support this clone. The CDR3 DNA reads as TGCAGCGATATGACAGGACAAGAAAAACTGTTTTTT. Its protein product is CSDMTGQEKLFF. The V call is TRBV29-1, the J call TRBJ1-4; possibly TRBD1 for D (6 bases). Germline V CDR1 and CDR2: SQVTM, ANQGSEA. CDR3 size: 12 residues. Trimming removed 7 bases from V and 8 bases from J, with 14 bases in between.

V and J are TRBV5-6 and TRBJ2-7; TRBD1 is a possible D gene (6 bases). CDR1 is SGHDT and CDR2 is YYEEEE in the germline V gene. This CDR3 comprises 15 residues. V was trimmed by 4 bases and J by 0 bases, leaving 14 bases between them. CDR3 amino acids: CASSPEQGSSYEQYF. In DNA, the CDR3 is TGTGCCAGCAGCCCCGAACAGGGAAGCTCCTACGAGCAGTACTTC.

V usage is TRBV6-6 and J usage is TRBJ1-4; 7 bases agree with TRBD1. Losses at the gene ends were 7 bases for V and 8 bases for J; bases not matched to a gene: 16. This CDR3 comprises 16 residues. Germline values: CDR1 MNHNY, CDR2 SVGAGI (reference sequence). CDR3 sequence reads: CASTLSWDMGQEKLFF. DNA of the CDR3: TGTGCCAGCACCCTTTCTTGGGACATGGGACAGGAAAAACTGTTTTTT.

The rearrangement links TRBV6-5 to TRBJ2-1, with D possibly being TRBD2 (7 bases). Germline loops: CDR1 MNHEY, CDR2 SVGAGI. Between the trimmed V and J ends, which lost 7 bases and 2 bases, there was a span of 15 bases. This CDR3 has 15 residues. CDR3 nucleotides: TGTGCCAGCAATCCACTCGGGGGGCCCTACAATGAGCAGTTCTTC. Translated: CASNPLGGPYNEQFF.

This clone appeared a single time. V usage is TRBV6-5 and J usage is TRBJ1-5; D ambiguous. This CDR3 spans 14 amino acids. The germline V gene encodes CDR1 MNHEY and CDR2 SVGAGI. V gave up 4 bases and J gave up 6 bases, with 13 bases separating them. Here the CDR3 DNA reads TGTGCCAGCAGTTTAGGGAGTTTTGGTCAGCCCCAGCATTTT. Protein: CASSLGSFGQPQHF.

The rearrangement uses TRBV28 and TRBJ1-1; D remains unclear. There are 11 residues in the CDR3. CDR1 and CDR2 (germline): MDHEN, SYDVKM. Trimming pared 3 bases from V and 5 bases from J, leaving 4 bases between. DNA for the CDR3: TGTGCCAGCAGTTTCCGTACTGAAGCTTTCTTT. It codes for CASSFRTEAFF.

J is TRBJ1-2 and V is TRBV28; no reliable D call. V was clipped by 3 bases and J by 4 bases, with 15 bases between them. The germline V gene encodes CDR1 MDHEN and CDR2 SYDVKM. The CDR3 loop spans 15 amino acids. The CDR3 DNA reads as TGTGCCAGCAGTTTTGCAGGAGCGGGTAGCTATGGCTACACCTTC. Its protein is CASSFAGAGSYGYTF.

This chain links TRBV12-5 with TRBJ2-2; 10 nucleotides agree with TRBD1. After removal of 5 bases from V and 6 bases from J, the junction contained 6 bases not matched to a gene. The CDR3 is made up of 15 amino acids. CDR1 and CDR2 (germline): LGHNT, FRNRAP. DNA for the CDR3: TGTGCTAGTGGTACCGGGACAGGGGTACCCGGGGAGCTGTTTTTT. Amino acids: CASGTGTGVPGELFF. Full variable domain (missing parts from reference TRBV12-5 and TRBJ2-2): DARVTQTPRHKVTEMGQEVTMRCQPILGHNTVFWYRQTMMQGLELLAYFRNRAPLDDSGMPKDRFSAEMPDATLATLKIQPSEPRDSAVYFCASGTGTGVPGELFFGEGSRLTVL.

The rearrangement uses TRBV5-6 and TRBJ1-4; TRBD1 aligns across 9 bases. Germline lookup yields CDR1 SGHDT and CDR2 YYEEEE. The CDR3 has 18 residues. V shed 4 bases, J shed 3 bases, and the junction held 13 bases outside the gene matches. The CDR3 coding sequence is TGTGCCAGCAGCCCCGGGACAGGGAGAGGGAAGGCTAATGAAAAACTGTTTTTT. Its protein is CASSPGTGRGKANEKLFF.

A remark on this clone: Sequence at one end of the junction differs from germline and may be a read error. This rearrangement joins TRBV29-1 to TRBJ2-1; a weak D match, TRBD2 (6 bases). Germline V gene sequence: CDR1 SQVTM, CDR2 ANQGSEA. The CDR3 runs to 16 residues. The CDR3 region has the DNA TGTCTACAAGCCCGGGGGTCTACAAGCTCCTACAATGAGCAGTTCTTC. This translates into CLQARGSTSSYNEQFF.

This chain connects TRBV5-1 to TRBJ2-3; tentatively, D is TRBD2 (5 bases). Trimming removed 7 bases at V and 2 bases at J, with 11 bases between. CDR3 length equals 13 residues. The V gene's germline CDR1 is SGHRS and CDR2 YFSETQ. CDR3 nucleotide sequence: TGCGCCAGCTCCCGGGATACCACAGATACGCAGTATTTT. It specifies CASSRDTTDTQYF. The full variable domain, its missing parts supplied by reference TRBV5-1 and TRBJ2-3, is KAGVTQTPRYLIKTRGQQVTLSCSPISGHRSVSWYQQTPGQGLQFLFEYFSETQRNKGNFPGRFSGRQFSNSRSEMNVSTLELGDSALYLCASSRDTTDTQYFGPGTRLTVL.

In this sample, this clone turned up many times. The CDR3 protein is CASSLVNRNEKLFF. CDR3 nucleotides: TGTGCCAGCAGCTTGGTAAATCGGAATGAAAAACTGTTTTTT. This chain joins TRBV5-6 and TRBJ1-4; D not resolved. This CDR3 region has 14 residues. Germline loops: CDR1 SGHDT, CDR2 YYEEEE. V lost 0 bases to trimming and J lost 5 bases, with 8 bases between them.

The chain carries TRBV13 and TRBJ2-2; possible D gene TRBD1, 6 bases. V was clipped by 2 bases and J by 0 bases, with 7 bases between them. CDR1 is PRHDT and CDR2 is FYEKMQ in the germline V gene (reference sequence). The CDR3 is 15 residues long. The CDR3 region is CASSLQGPNTGELFF. For the CDR3, the DNA is TGTGCCAGCAGCTTACAGGGGCCGAACACCGGGGAGCTGTTTTTT. Using reference TRBV13 and TRBJ2-2 for the parts outside the CDR3, the full variable domain is AAGVIQSPRHLIKEKRETATLKCYPIPRHDTVYWYQQGPGQDPQFLISFYEKMQSDKGSIPDRFSAQQFSDYHSELNMSSLELGDSALYFCASSLQGPNTGELFFGEGSRLTVL.

This clone was detected once. The rearrangement uses TRBV2 and TRBJ1-3; perhaps TRBD1 as D (5 bases). This CDR3 has 12 residues. In germline, CDR1 is SNHLY, CDR2 FYNNEI. Trimming stripped 2 bases from V and 9 bases from J, with 8 bases between. The CDR3 nucleotides are TGTGCCAGCAGTGAACTAGGGGCCACCATATATTTT. Protein: CASSELGATIYF.

V is TRBV25-1 and J is TRBJ1-2; D ambiguous. The germline CDR1 and CDR2 sequences are MGHDK and SYGVNS. The CDR3 is 17 residues long. The V and J ends lost 2 bases and 0 bases respectively, with 16 bases between them. The CDR3 DNA is TGTGCCAGCAGTGAAGAGGGCAGCACAAAACCTAACTATGGCTACACCTTC. Its translation: CASSEEGSTKPNYGYTF.